This T cell receptor beta chain originates from a study of blood T cell repertoires in COVID-19. Looking at the study overall: COVID-19 samples from acute and convalescent phases originated in the United States, Italy and Spain. The analysed material was cDNA or gDNA that came from T cells, B-cell-depleted T cells, or PBMCs.

Study processing details: Scientists estimated how many nucleated cells there were by amplifying reference gene primers. The repertoire was sequenced with immunoSEQ multiplex PCR; TCRdb's copy has only in-frame clones and lacks some. For V, J and clone size, that table is used; D and trimming come from the DNA. This sample has roughly 180,000 clones, with 80% to 90% found just once. Enrolment of Seattle patients took place during active infection, and they were followed longitudinally. The count of this clone is one. The sequenced sample was peripheral blood. This clonotype was obtained from a woman aged 50 to 60 with COVID-19, enrolled during active disease.

The CDR3 spells CASSPGIAGEFTDTQYF. In DNA, the CDR3 is TGTGCCAGCAGCCCCGGGATAGCGGGGGAATTCACAGATACGCAGTATTTT. The chain has TRBV9 and TRBJ2-3, with 9 bases fitting TRBD2. Germline V CDR1 and CDR2: SGDLS, YYNGEE. V was pared by 4 bases and J by 2 bases, with 11 bases of the junction left unmatched. CDR3 length: 17 residues.